This T cell receptor (beta chain) was identified during a study of blood T cell repertoires in COVID-19 (dated by TCRdb to the early 2020s). With respect to the entire study: Collaborator samples came from the United States, Italy and Spain and covered acute and convalescent phases of COVID-19. Sample metadata almost always included a de-identified subject ID, COVID-19 status, age in years and sex. The dataset comprised deeply sampled blood TCRbeta repertoires from subjects exposed to, actively infected with, or recovered from COVID-19. Samples were obtained from the ongoing ImmuneRACE study (first 160 participants) and from 950 to 1,500 subjects provided by 6 global collaborators. A freely available public database, intended as a resource for researchers studying the immune response to SARS-CoV-2, is where the repertoires were released. Where available, HLA class I and class II types were taken from metadata supplied by the sample provider and were not determined by assay-based typing. The material from the prospective study consisted of cDNA or gDNA derived from T cells, B-cell-depleted T cells, or PBMCs.

In the germline V gene, CDR1 corresponds to MDHEN and CDR2 to SYDVKM. Cut back by 9 bases and 5 bases, the V and J ends lie 13 bases apart. Counted from cysteine to phenylalanine, this CDR3 has 12 amino acids. Only the CDR3 region is kept as DNA, spanning 36 bases read in frame from base 1. Whole blood was collected in K2EDTA tubes by collaborating institutions according to the institutions' own protocols. For TCRbeta analysis, collaborators shipped samples in one of three forms: frozen whole blood, isolated PBMCs, or DNA extracted from either of those sample types. The count of this clone is one. No antigen is known for it. Per-base qualities were not stored, and no clone one base away is much larger. TCRbeta CDR3 regions were amplified from genomic DNA by means of the immunoSEQ Assay, a bias-controlled multiplex PCR. In the original analysis: The number of nucleated cells in each sample was estimated by amplification of reference gene primers within the assay. To quantify the absolute abundance of each unique TCRbeta CDR3 rearrangement, sequence reads were collapsed and filtered. For each sample, productive Simpson clonality was calculated as the square root of Simpson's diversity index over productive rearrangements. TCRdb limited this immuneACCESS table to in-frame rearrangements with V and J called. A share of clones is missing; checked studies link under half to unresolved V genes, and the rest is unexplained. The V and J calls and the clone size are those of that table, but D and trimming were determined from the DNA. This sample is represented by around 93,000 clones; roughly 82% of them were singletons. 15% to 20% of the sample is held by the ten biggest clonotypes.

General conclusions and limits of the study: How much clinical and demographic metadata was included differed by source and by participant, and the metadata was provided uncurated.

The receptor was derived from a man older than 75 with acute or convalescent COVID-19. The rearrangement combines TRBV28 with TRBJ1-1; the D gene is perhaps TRBD1, from 6 matching bases. Sample: peripheral blood. The DNA reads as follows: TGTGCCAGTACTGGGACACTGACTGAAGCTTTCTTT. It specifies CASTGTLTEAFF.